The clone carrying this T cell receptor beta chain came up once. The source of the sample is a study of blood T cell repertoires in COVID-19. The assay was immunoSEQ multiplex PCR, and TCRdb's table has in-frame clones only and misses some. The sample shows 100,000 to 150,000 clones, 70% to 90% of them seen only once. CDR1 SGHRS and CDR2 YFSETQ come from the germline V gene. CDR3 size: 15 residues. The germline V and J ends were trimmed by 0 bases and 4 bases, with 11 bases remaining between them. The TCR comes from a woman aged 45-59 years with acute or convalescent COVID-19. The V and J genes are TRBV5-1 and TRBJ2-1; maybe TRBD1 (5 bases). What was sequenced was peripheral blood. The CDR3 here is CASSLDQGSYNEQFF. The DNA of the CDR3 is TGCGCCAGCAGCTTGGATCAGGGCTCGTACAATGAGCAGTTCTTC.